A single T cell receptor beta chain is shown here with its context. This clone's antigen is unknown. The record has no base qualities; no much larger clone is one base away. Genomic DNA was extracted from sorted cells for sequencing of the TCRbeta CDR3 region. The immunoSEQ Assay was used to sequence the TCRbeta CDR3 regions. This immuneACCESS table, as held by TCRdb, lists in-frame sequences with V and J called but not all clones. Of the missing ones, under half trace to an unresolved V gene in checked studies; the others have no known cause. This sample lists 77,000 or so clones; about nine tenths were detected once. The top ten clones comprise more than 0.45% of the sample. V and J are trimmed by 6 bases and 5 bases, and the gene matches miss 10 bases of the junction. The CDR3 runs 14 amino acids, cysteine and phenylalanine included. Only the CDR3 region is kept as DNA, spanning 42 bases read in frame from base 1. CDR1 SQVTM and CDR2 ANQGSEA were looked up in the germline V gene.

This sample was included in a study of OX40 agonist ivuxolimab in advanced cancers. As for the study more broadly: Ivuxolimab was a fully human IgG2 agonistic monoclonal antibody targeting the costimulatory receptor OX40 (CD134). Intravenous ivuxolimab was administered to patients every 2 weeks at six dose levels: 0.01, 0.1, 0.3, 1.5, 3 and 10 mg/kg. Of the roughly 51 patients in dose escalation, some 19 had hepatocellular carcinoma, around 15 had melanoma, 9 had renal cell carcinoma and 9 had head and neck cancer. The dose-escalation cohort was roughly 80% male with a mean age of 60 years, ranging from roughly 20 to 80. Prior anti-PD-1, anti-PD-L1 or anti-CTLA-4 therapy was permitted, and approximately 40% of dose-escalation patients had received checkpoint inhibitors. Three dose-escalation patients achieved partial responses, one with hepatocellular carcinoma and two with cutaneous melanoma. Peripheral TCRbeta sequencing aimed to test whether ivuxolimab altered TCR sequence diversity and caused clonal T-cell expansion. The monotherapy dose-escalation portion (N of about 57 patients) of the phase I ivuxolimab trial is reported in the paper.

Patients with a history of autoimmune disease or receiving systemic immunosuppression were excluded from the trial. Peripheral blood for TCR sequencing was drawn from every dose cohort at baseline, at cycle 4 day 1 and at cycle 7 day 1. The samples were drawn from a first-in-human, open-label, multicenter phase I dose-escalation trial of ivuxolimab. Adults with locally advanced or metastatic melanoma, renal cell carcinoma, hepatocellular carcinoma or head and neck squamous cell carcinoma were enrolled in the trial. Before TCR sequencing, CD4+ and CD8+ T cells were separately sorted from peripheral blood. Study-level results and caveats: Low levels of normalized T-cell clonal expansion were also seen in some nonresponding patients. Clonal expansion of both CD4+ and CD8+ blood T cells was observed from baseline to week 6 at doses 0.1 to 3.0 mg/kg. The antigen specificity of the clonally expanded peripheral T cells was not determined. In partial responders in the 0.1-3.0 mg/kg groups, normalized peripheral clonal expansion was found to be among the lowest, especially among CD8+ T cells. After ivuxolimab, CD8+ T cells had more expanded clones than CD4+ T cells on average.

The chain employs TRBV29-1 and TRBJ1-1; 9 bases in the middle match TRBD1. The TCR sequence derives from an adult with an advanced solid tumor such as melanoma, head and neck, liver or kidney cancer. The specimen was CD4+ or CD8+ T cells sorted from blood, collected in a trial of the OX40 agonist ivuxolimab. The DNA sequence is as follows: TGCAGCGTGGCCCCCGGGACAGGGAGGACTGAAGCTTTCTTT. This encodes CSVAPGTGRTEAFF.